The subject of this entry is one T cell receptor (beta chain). The CDR3 is made up of 14 amino acids. Germline lookup yields CDR1 SGHAT and CDR2 FQNNGV. Trimming pared 1 base from V and 6 bases from J, leaving 12 bases between. This sample is part of a study of blood T cell repertoires in COVID-19. Study at large: Samples came from the United States, Italy and Spain, spanning acute and convalescent COVID-19. From T cells, B-cell-depleted T cells, or PBMCs came the material, which was cDNA or gDNA.

Original processing methods: Amplification of reference gene primers was used by the study to estimate nucleated cell counts. Here immunoSEQ multiplex PCR was the method, and the copy in TCRdb shows in-frame clones only, minus some. V and J calls and clone size are as listed in that table; D and trimming were resolved from the DNA. The data hold 160,000 or so clones, with roughly 90% observed a single time. Sample: peripheral blood. This clonotype originated in a man aged 55 to 70 with active or convalescent COVID-19. The chain carries TRBV11-2 and TRBJ1-2, with a possible D match to TRBD1 (5 bases). The CDR3 region has the DNA TGTGCCAGCAGCTTAGCTGGGCCAGGGCATGGCTACACCTTC. Protein sequence: CASSLAGPGHGYTF.